The next 5 T cell receptor beta chains were all read from a single sample in a study of T-cell reconstitution after alpha-beta-depleted transplantation in children. Preparation of the TCRbeta library was carried out with unique molecular identifiers. MiXCR, run by TCRdb on the PCR reads, gives a single entry per CDR3 protein. Of 700,000 to 950,000 distinct CDR3 sequences detected, 15% to 20% appear once; the ten largest clones hold approximately 5%. The specimen comprised PBMCs, mostly from graft donor cells, sampled 360 days after TCRalphabeta/CD19-depleted stem cell transplant. Receptors originate from a male patient aged 10 to 17 who had a stem cell transplant for acute lymphoblastic leukemia, so the T cells may come from the graft donor.

The V gene is TRBV6-5, the J gene TRBJ1-2; 9 bases fit TRBD1. Germline CDR1 is MNHEY and CDR2 is SVGAGI. The CDR3 is made up of 15 amino acids. The V segment lost 4 bases and the J segment 4 bases; nucleotides outside the gene matches: 7. DNA for the CDR3: TGTGCCAGCAGTTCTTACAGGGGGCTCCGCTATGGCTACACCTTC. Amino acids: CASSSYRGLRYGYTF.

The rearrangement links TRBV7-8 to TRBJ2-4; 7 bases agree with TRBD1. The CDR3 totals 15 residues. The germline V gene encodes CDR1 SGHVS and CDR2 FQNEAQ. The V segment lost 6 bases and the J segment 1 base; nucleotides outside the gene matches: 6. The CDR3 DNA reads TGTGCCAGCAGACTCGACAGGGCGGCCAAAAACATTCAGTACTTC. This encodes CASRLDRAAKNIQYF.

This clonotype was seen many times. The chain has TRBV5-1 and TRBJ2-7; D call uncertain. V was shortened by 0 bases and J by 0 bases, with 10 bases between the two germline ends. The CDR3 is 15 residues long. CDR1 is SGHRS, CDR2 YFSETQ, per germline. CDR3 DNA sequence: TGCGCCAGCAGCTTGGAACTGGCTAGCTCCTACGAGCAGTACTTC. Amino acid sequence: CASSLELASSYEQYF.

The chain links TRBV13 to TRBJ1-4; TRBD1 aligns across 7 bases. The germline V gene has CDR1 PRHDT and CDR2 FYEKMQ (reference sequence). V dropped 6 bases and J dropped 5; count of bases not matched to a gene: 6. This CDR3 region has 14 residues. In DNA, the CDR3 is TGTGCCAGCAGTCCGACAGGGAGGAATGAAAAACTGTTTTTT. It yields the protein CASSPTGRNEKLFF.

The J gene is TRBJ2-5, the V gene TRBV12-3 or TRBV12-4, with D possibly matching TRBD2 (6 bases). The V gene lost 7 bases and the J gene lost 7 bases, with 31 bases spanning the gap. CDR3 length: 18 amino acids. The CDR3 DNA reads as TGTGCCAGCACCTCTTCCCGGGGGAGGCTTTTTGATCGGGGGACCCAGTACTTC. The encoded protein is CASTSSRGRLFDRGTQYF.